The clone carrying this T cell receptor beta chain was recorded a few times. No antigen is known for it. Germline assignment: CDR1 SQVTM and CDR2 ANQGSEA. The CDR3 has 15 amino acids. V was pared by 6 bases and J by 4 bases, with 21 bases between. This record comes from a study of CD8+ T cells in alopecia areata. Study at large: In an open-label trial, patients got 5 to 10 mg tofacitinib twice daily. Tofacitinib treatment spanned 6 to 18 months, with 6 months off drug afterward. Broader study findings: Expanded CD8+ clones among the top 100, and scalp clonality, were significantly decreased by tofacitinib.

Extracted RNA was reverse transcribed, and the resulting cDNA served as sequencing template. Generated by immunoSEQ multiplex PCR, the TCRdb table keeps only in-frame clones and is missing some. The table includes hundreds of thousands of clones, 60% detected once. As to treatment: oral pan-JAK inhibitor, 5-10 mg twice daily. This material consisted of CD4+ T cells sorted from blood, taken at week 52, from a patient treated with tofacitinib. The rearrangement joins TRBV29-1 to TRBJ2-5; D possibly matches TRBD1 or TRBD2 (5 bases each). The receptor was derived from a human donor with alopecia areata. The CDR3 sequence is CSVRTPEGLGETQYF. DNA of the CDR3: TGCAGCGTCCGGACGCCCGAGGGGCTAGGAGAGACCCAGTACTTC. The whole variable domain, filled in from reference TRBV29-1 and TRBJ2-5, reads SAVISQKPSRDICQRGTSLTIQCQVDSQVTMMFWYRQQPGQSLTLIATANQGSEATYESGFVIDKFPISRPNLTFSTLTVSNMSPEDSSIYLCSVRTPEGLGETQYFGPGTRLLVL.